This T cell receptor beta chain emerged from a study of T cell changes during pregnancy in multiple sclerosis. The method was immunoSEQ multiplex PCR; TCRdb's version includes in-frame clones alone and lacks a portion of them. This sample has around 40,000 clones, with under 95% found just once. CDR1 and CDR2 from the germline V gene are MNHEY and SMNVEV (reference sequence). The length of the CDR3 is 15 residues. Trimming at V came to 7 bases and at J to 3 bases, leaving 9 bases not matched to a gene. The sample in question was CD4+ T cells from peripheral blood mononuclear cells, obtained in the third trimester of pregnancy. The TCR sequence derives from a female donor with multiple sclerosis, enrolled in a pregnancy study. This chain connects TRBV27 to TRBJ2-7; 10 bases line up with TRBD1. CDR3 protein: CASNSFRTGGYEQYF. CDR3 nucleotide sequence: TGTGCCAGCAATTCCTTCCGGACAGGGGGCTACGAGCAGTACTTC.